The subject of this entry is one T cell receptor (beta chain). The antigen is not known. Blood samples were obtained at baseline, cycle 4 day 1, and cycle 7 day 1. CDR3 length equals 14 residues. Deletions cut 5 bases from V and 5 bases from J, with 15 bases between. The germline gives CDR1 SGHNT, CDR2 YENEEA. This entry belongs to a study of OX40 agonist ivuxolimab in advanced cancers. About the study: Dose-escalation patients were diagnosed with hepatocellular carcinoma, melanoma, renal cell cancer or head and neck cancer. General study points: Nonresponders included some who also had low normalized T-cell clonal expansion. In the 0.1 to 3.0 mg/kg range, CD4+ and CD8+ blood T cells had expanded clonally by week 6.

The assay was immunoSEQ multiplex PCR, and TCRdb's table has in-frame clones only and misses some. The table shows approximately 92,000 clones, with about 96% occurring only once. Source: CD4+ or CD8+ T cells sorted from blood, taken in a trial of the OX40 agonist ivuxolimab. The chain combines TRBV11-3 with TRBJ2-5; D might be TRBD2 (6 bases). The source is an adult with an advanced solid tumor such as melanoma, head and neck, liver or kidney cancer. The CDR3 region is CASSTKGEVETQYF. CDR3 nucleotide sequence: TGTGCCAGCAGCACTAAAGGGGAGGTGGAGACCCAGTACTTC.